This TCR beta chain was obtained from a study of cytomegalovirus exposure and HLA in healthy donors (dated by TCRdb to between 2016 and 2019). Looking at the study overall: According to an earlier analysis of 450 to 650 of the donors, about 180 million T cells yielded some 120 million unique TCR beta sequences and around 280 Gb of sequence data. Approximately 300 gigabases of sequencing data and approximately 80 million unique TCR sequences were included in an early release covering 550 to 650 HLA-typed donors. Among the roughly 400 genotyped donors, approximately 77% belonged to the genetic ancestry cluster associated with self-reported Caucasian donors. The study was designed to test whether signatures of past pathogen exposure could be identified by cataloging public T cell receptors. The study used immunosequencing to profile the T cell repertoires of 666 subjects and linked those repertoires to cytomegalovirus serostatus. Along with the approximately 650-subject first cohort, a separate validation cohort of around 110 different subjects was used. To predict cytomegalovirus infection status, the study brought together high-throughput TCR immunosequencing, statistical association of individual TCRs with disease status, and machine learning. In a later analysis, previously published TCR beta repertoires from fewer than 750 donors were re-analyzed and high-resolution HLA genotyping was added so that TCR occurrence patterns could be studied. Rather than using new phenotypic data, the later analysis identified candidate immune exposures from TCR beta sequences and from how often those sequences occurred across donors. In an earlier analysis of roughly 540 of the donors, high-throughput TCR beta sequencing was used to judge whether each TCR beta V gene segment behaved as functional or pseudogenic. Donor age, sex, ethnicity and CMV serostatus were compiled together with the repertoire data. In a later genetic analysis, genome-wide SNP genotypes for about three fifths of the roughly 670 donors were used, and that subset was treated as a discovery cohort. Every repertoire in the discovery cohort had been generated on one and the same sequencing platform. HLA typing included class I and class II loci at four-digit resolution. The number of typed donors differed by locus: about 629-630 for A, B, C, DRB1 and DQB1; some 540 for DQA1; roughly 600 for DPA1; and some 430 for DPB1. Roughly 5 DR-DQ haplotypes were treated as single units for association and clustering because of strong linkage in the cohort. Among about 400 genotyped donors of the cohort, an average of roughly 230,000 unique TCR beta nucleotide sequences was sequenced per donor, of which 15% to 20% were non-productive. Paper-wide results and their limitations: The classifier was reported to diagnose cytomegalovirus status with high specificity and sensitivity in both the original cohort and the validation cohort. According to the authors, the approach could potentially be generalized to other disease states and immunological phenotypes. In a later analysis, around 17,000 TCR beta sequences were associated with specific HLA alleles at a false discovery rate of 0.05. The presence/absence analyses assumed that sequencing depth was roughly uniform across donors, and that assumption may not be true. In vitro tests confirmed that a few of the cytomegalovirus-associated TCR beta chains recognize cytomegalovirus antigens. Assigning TCR associations to individual alleles was difficult when HLA alleles, especially DR and DQ, strongly co-occurred. In a later analysis, HLA-associated TCR beta chains were found to be more clonally expanded and to have lower generation probabilities than equally common non-associated chains. Linkage disequilibrium might explain the correlated functional status among segregating V segments, but an unknown experimental factor could not be excluded. In an earlier analysis of approximately 590 of the donors, most TCR beta V segments were observed in productive rearrangements about 90% or about 30% of the time, broadly matching IMGT annotations. The study gave a list of around 170 TCR beta chains associated with cytomegalovirus. Most CMV-associated TCR beta chains appeared to be HLA-restricted in a later analysis, and the HLA associations seemed to be driven largely by CMV exposure. Most TCR sequences were observed very rarely across donors, whereas some public TCRs were present in many individuals. A further reported finding was that TCR beta sequences accurately predicted the HLA-A and HLA-B alleles for most subjects in the first cohort. For the cohort, immune exposure information was limited to CMV serostatus. In a later analysis, several top co-occurrence clusters were reported to appear linked to parvovirus B19, influenza, CMV and Epstein-Barr virus. In a later analysis, the rate of TCR association differed among HLA loci, with DRB1 alleles having the most associated TCRs and HLA-C alleles having the fewest. The earlier analysis of 587 of the donors excluded around 17 rarely observed V segments, including chromosome 9 orphons, because counts were too low. Only TCR beta chains were sequenced in this cohort, and the absence of alpha or paired-chain data limited detectable features. A later genetic analysis reported fewer N-insertions in productive TCRs among donors in an Asian-associated ancestry cluster than the approximately 670-donor mean. Because some donors lacked HLA typing at each locus, the association tests relied only on the typed subset. A later genetic analysis associated a missense DCLRE1C variant with V-gene and J-gene trimming of TCR beta chains, and an independent cohort replicated the association. A group of highly shared sequence variants was considered likely to be a technical artifact of the sequencing pipeline.

The cohort was made up of approximately 700 healthy bone marrow donors. At the time of sampling, all cohort members were nominally healthy, though unrecorded immune exposures were likely present. The donor tested CMV seropositive and was one of the 289 seropositive cohort members. A peripheral blood sample was collected from each donor, and TCR beta sequencing was performed on peripheral blood mononuclear cells. The Qiagen DNeasy Blood Extraction Kit was used to extract genomic DNA from the blood cell samples. The library was built by means of the immunoSEQ multiplex PCR assay. For the multiplex PCR, a mixture combining 60 forward primers for TCR Vbeta segments and 13 reverse primers for TCR Jbeta segments was used. The CDR3 region of rearranged TCR beta genes was amplified from genomic DNA with a multiplex PCR assay. On the Illumina HiSeq System, the amplified TCR beta libraries were sequenced as 87-base-pair reads. The authors' pipeline ran thus. A later analysis tallied roughly 78 million unique TCR beta chains across the 650 to 750 repertoires, and about 10 million of those chains were shared by two or more donors. Raw reads were error-corrected and collapsed into unique sequences by a nearest-neighbor algorithm in which closely related sequences were merged to remove PCR and sequencing errors. V, D and J gene segments were assigned by aligning CDR3 sequences to IMGT reference sequences. For a sequence to be retained, at least a six-nucleotide match to both a V gene segment and a J gene segment was required. Rearrangements were classified as productive when the CDR3 lacked stop codons and remained in frame with V and J, and all other rearrangements were classified as non-productive. Following IMGT convention, CDR3 was defined as the stretch from the second conserved V-encoded cysteine up to the conserved J-encoded phenylalanine. The earlier analysis of about 590 of the donors excluded sequences that lacked an unambiguous match to a single V gene segment. In an earlier analysis of 587 of the donors, V segments were called functional above 56.7% productive rearrangements and were called segregating when the between-donor standard deviation exceeded 5%. A statistical classification framework was built to diagnose cytomegalovirus status from the catalog of TCR beta chain sequences. V and J gene assignment, in a later analysis, came from comparing TCR nucleotide sequences with IMGT/GENE-DB human TR gene sequences. A later analysis assigned CDR3 sequences and most-parsimonious VDJ recombination scenarios with the TCRdist pipeline. In a later analysis, every TCR beta chain was defined by the combination of its CDR3 amino acid sequence and its V-gene family, and reads without a unique V-gene family were dropped. To address suspected cross-contamination and a sequencing artifact, a later analysis removed over 500 highly shared, low-generation-probability nucleotide sequences. In a later analysis, a clonal expansion index for each public chain was calculated from normalized within-repertoire ranks of inferred template counts. In a later analysis, generation probabilities were computed with a VDJ recombination model fitted to out-of-frame rearrangements, and the resulting probabilities were checked against IGoR. Hypergeometric tests were used in a later analysis to score TCR-TCR, TCR-HLA and TCR-CMV co-occurrence, with a repertoire-size bias correction applied to the TCR pairs. To estimate false discovery rates, a later analysis permuted the HLA or CMV assignments 20 times. In a later analysis, co-occurring TCRs were grouped using DBSCAN, and TCRdist sequence similarity was added for clustering within HLA-allele-positive subsets. For co-occurrence clustering, repertoires with fewer than 30,000 or more than 120,000 public chains were excluded, along with 4 to 6 repertoires with anomalous nucleotide sharing. TCRdb re-hosts the immuneACCESS table, in-frame sequences only. Its copies lack some clones; in the studies checked, an unresolved V gene accounts for under half of them, and the cause for the rest is not known. V and J calls and clone size follow that table, whereas D and trimming were derived from the DNA. Present in this sample are some 140,000 clones, roughly 85% of which were seen just once. The top ten hold about 6.5% of the sample.

Concerning this clone: Its antigen remains unidentified. Base qualities are not provided; no much larger clone lies one nucleotide away.

Source material: PBMCs. The source of this sequence is a man between 35 and 55 years old in good health and CMV-seropositive.

The DNA sequence is given as TGTGCCAGCAGTTACTCACCGGGGGACTATGGCTACACCTTC. The resulting protein is CASSYSPGDYGYTF. The V and J genes are TRBV6-5 and TRBJ1-2; a weak D assignment points to TRBD1 (5 bases agree). V is reduced by 0 bases and J by 3 bases, leaving a spacing of 8 bases between them. CDR1 MNHEY and CDR2 SVGAGI are derived from the germline V gene. The CDR3 runs 14 amino acids, cysteine and phenylalanine included. The sequence is cut down to CDR3 DNA, 42 bases in frame from base 1.